One and the same sample provided the 8 T cell receptor beta chains below, sequenced in a study of follicular helper T cells after annual influenza vaccination. The method was immunoSEQ multiplex PCR; TCRdb's version includes in-frame clones alone and lacks a portion of them. This table has about 8,700 clones, approximately 80% appearing once. Time point given: 2014-2015 season, pre-vaccination. Sequencing used CXCR5+ CD38- circulating T follicular helper cells from blood, obtained on the day of influenza vaccination. Sample subset: circulating Tfh, non-naive CD4+CXCR5+PD-1+ (ICOS+CD38+ or ICOS-CD38-). The source is an adult who received the influenza vaccine.

This clone has just one count. The CDR3 DNA reads as TGTGCCAGCAGCTCGGGACAGGGTTTAGAGACCCAGTACTTC. Translated, it gives CASSSGQGLETQYF. V usage is TRBV5-8 and J usage is TRBJ2-5; the match to TRBD1 covers 9 bases. CDR3 size: 14 residues. Looked up from germline, CDR1 is SGHTS and CDR2 is YDEGEE. J lost 4 bases, V lost 3 bases, and 4 bases had no gene match.

V is TRBV29-1 and J is TRBJ1-6; unclear D gene. The V and J ends lost 3 bases and 6 bases respectively, with 12 bases between them. The CDR3 is 14 amino acids. Germline lookup yields CDR1 SQVTM and CDR2 ANQGSEA. CDR3 nucleotide sequence: TGCAGCGTTGATCCCCGACGGAGTAATTCACCCCTCCACTTT. Amino acid sequence: CSVDPRRSNSPLHF.

The chain is built from TRBV25-1 and TRBJ2-1; TRBD1 matches 8 bases. The CDR3 has 14 residues. Germline V lookup: CDR1 MGHDK, CDR2 SYGVNS. The J segment lost 8 bases and the V segment lost 8 bases, leaving 11 bases of the junction unmatched. CDR3 amino acids: CASRDDRGPYEQFF. The CDR3 DNA reads as TGTGCCAGCCGGGACGACAGGGGACCCTATGAGCAGTTCTTC.

The V gene is TRBV6-5, the J gene TRBJ2-2; 7 bases fit TRBD2. Trimming cost V 4 bases and J 3 bases; bases outside gene matches: 8. Germline CDR1 and CDR2: MNHEY and SVGAGI. The length of the CDR3 is 16 residues. The CDR3, as DNA: TGTGCCAGCAGTTCCCACGTTGCGGGAGACACCGGGGAGCTGTTTTTT. Amino acids: CASSSHVAGDTGELFF.

The rearrangement links TRBV30 to TRBJ2-3; 9 bases map to TRBD1. The trim removed 5 bases at V and 1 base at J, leaving 7 bases unmatched. Germline CDR1 is GTSNPN and CDR2 is SVGIG (reference sequence). CDR3 length: 15 residues. CDR3 nucleotide sequence: TGTGCCTGGTCACCGGGACAGGGAGGCACAGATACGCAGTATTTT. Its protein product is CAWSPGQGGTDTQYF.

CDR3 nucleotide sequence: TGCGCCAGCAGCTTGGAGTACAATGAGCAGTTCTTC. Its protein is CASSLEYNEQFF. This chain uses TRBV5-1 with TRBJ2-1; D call uncertain. V lost 0 bases and J 4 bases, leaving 2 bases between the germline ends. The CDR3 is made up of 12 amino acids. In germline, CDR1 is SGHRS, CDR2 YFSETQ. Based on the CDR3 plus reference TRBV5-1 and TRBJ2-1, the full variable domain is KAGVTQTPRYLIKTRGQQVTLSCSPISGHRSVSWYQQTPGQGLQFLFEYFSETQRNKGNFPGRFSGRQFSNSRSEMNVSTLELGDSALYLCASSLEYNEQFFGPGTRLTVL.

CDR3 in amino acids: CASSPPASSTGELFF. The DNA for the CDR3 is TGTGCCAGCAGCCCCCCGGCTAGCAGCACCGGGGAGCTGTTTTTT. V is TRBV11-2 and J is TRBJ2-2; weak D call: TRBD2 (5 bases). Germline values: CDR1 SGHAT, CDR2 FQNNGV. Trimming removed 5 bases from V and 4 bases from J, with 14 bases in between. CDR3 size: 15 residues.

The chain joins TRBV7-2 to TRBJ2-5; no clear D. Trimming took 3 bases from V and 4 from J, leaving 3 bases between them. This CDR3 has 11 amino acids. Germline assignment: CDR1 SGHTA and CDR2 FQGNSA. The CDR3 DNA reads TGTGCCAGCAGCTTCGTAGAGACCCAGTACTTC. Its translation is CASSFVETQYF.